Shown below are 10 T cell receptor beta chains from a single sample sequenced in a study of blood T cell repertoires in COVID-19. The table came from immunoSEQ multiplex PCR; TCRdb's copy has only in-frame clones and leaves some out. The repertoire holds 350,000 to 550,000 clones, with nearly 90% as singletons. The sequencing input was PBMCs or T cells enriched from blood (not recorded which). These receptors were obtained from a woman aged 18-35 years with acute COVID-19.

The chain has TRBV28 and TRBJ2-5; TRBD2 matches at 7 bases. Per germline, CDR1 MDHEN and CDR2 SYDVKM. There are 16 residues in the CDR3. J was trimmed by 3 bases and V by 3 bases; bases with no gene match: 10. The CDR3, as DNA: TGTGCCAGCAGTTTGTTGGGCAGCGGGAATGAAGAGACCCAGTACTTC. This sequence encodes CASSLLGSGNEETQYF.

The chain is built from TRBV12-3 or TRBV12-4 and TRBJ1-1; no firm D call. V lost 2 bases, J lost 7 bases, and 8 bases lay in between. This CDR3 is 12 amino acids long. CDR3 nucleotide sequence: TGTGCCAGCAGTTTAAACATCCGTGAAGCTTTCTTT. It codes for CASSLNIREAFF.

The rearrangement links TRBV29-1 to TRBJ2-5; D is undetermined. CDR1 is SQVTM and CDR2 is ANQGSEA in the germline V gene. V dropped 0 bases and J dropped 1 base, with 15 bases sitting between them. This CDR3 has 16 amino acids. The CDR3 sequence: CSVEDRQSSPQETQYF. DNA of the CDR3: TGCAGCGTTGAAGACCGTCAGTCTTCTCCCCAAGAGACCCAGTACTTC.

As regards this clone: A read error may explain this, as a much larger clone is one base away. Other DNA variants within this sample encode the same CDR3. The rearrangement uses TRBV7-9 and TRBJ2-7, with 7 bases fitting TRBD1. Looked up from germline, CDR1 is SEHNR and CDR2 is FQNEAQ (reference sequence). The CDR3 spans 12 residues. V lost 4 bases to trimming and J lost 4 bases; unmatched junction nucleotides: 1. The CDR3 region is CASSSTGYEQYF. For the CDR3, the DNA is TGTGCCAGCAGCTCGACAGGGTACGAGCAGTACTTC. Full variable domain (remainder filled in from reference TRBV7-9 and TRBJ2-7): DTGVSQNPRHKITKRGQNVTFRCDPISEHNRLYWYRQTLGQGPEFLTYFQNEAQLEKSRLLSDRFSAERPKGSFSTLEIQRTEQGDSAMYLCASSSTGYEQYFGPGTRLTVT.

This chain links TRBV11-3 with TRBJ2-1; TRBD2 matches 12 bases. The CDR3 is made up of 15 amino acids. Per germline, CDR1 SGHNT and CDR2 YENEEA. V was pared by 5 bases and J by 9 bases, with 8 bases of the junction left unmatched. CDR3 region: CASSLGLAGSTEQFF. The CDR3 coding sequence is TGTGCCAGCAGCCTAGGACTAGCGGGGTCTACTGAGCAGTTCTTC.

The chain employs TRBV28 and TRBJ1-5; a weak D match, TRBD1 (6 bases). With 6 bases removed from V and 6 bases from J, the gap between germline ends came to 12 bases. This CDR3 is 13 amino acids long. The V gene's germline CDR1 is MDHEN and CDR2 SYDVKM. The CDR3 loop reads CASSSGVGQPQHF. DNA of the CDR3: TGTGCCAGCAGCTCAGGGGTTGGTCAGCCCCAGCATTTT.

The chain joins TRBV18 to TRBJ1-4, with 7 positions matching TRBD1. Trimming removed 0 bases from V and 6 bases from J; junction bases left unmatched: 4. In germline, CDR1 is KGHSH, CDR2 LQKENI. The length of the CDR3 is 15 residues. In nucleotides, the CDR3 is TGTGCCAGCTCACCACCCGAGGGGGCTTATGAAAAACTGTTTTTT. Its protein product is CASSPPEGAYEKLFF.

Regarding this clone: Within the sample, other DNA sequences also encode this same CDR3. The chain uses TRBV7-3 and TRBJ2-3; TRBD2 agrees at 8 bases. V was pared by 4 bases and J by 0 bases, with 3 bases of the junction left unmatched. The CDR3 is made up of 15 amino acids. Germline CDR1 reads SGHTA; CDR2 reads FQGTGA. The CDR3 nucleotides are TGTGCCAGCAGCTCACTAGCGGTGAGCACAGATACGCAGTATTTT. It encodes CASSSLAVSTDTQYF.

This rearrangement joins TRBV28 to TRBJ2-5; D perhaps matches TRBD1 (6 bases). Trimming left V 4 bases short and J 5 bases short, with 11 bases between. CDR1 is MDHEN and CDR2 is SYDVKM in the germline V gene. This CDR3 comprises 13 residues. In nucleotides, the CDR3 is TGTGCCAGCAGTTCTCACCAGGGGGAGACCCAGTACTTC. Amino acid sequence: CASSSHQGETQYF.

V usage is TRBV3-1 (or the pseudogene TRBV3-2) and J usage is TRBJ1-1; D is unresolved. This CDR3 spans 14 amino acids. V was pared by 5 bases and J by 5 bases, with 15 bases between. Germline V gene sequence: CDR1 LGHDT, CDR2 YNNKEL (reference sequence). CDR3 protein: CASSSRRSLTEAFF. As DNA, the CDR3 is TGTGCCAGCAGCTCCCGGCGGTCCCTGACTGAAGCTTTCTTT.